This T cell receptor beta chain was captured by sequencing in a study of CD8 T cells in ankylosing spondylitis. Whole-study results and caveats: Previous work reported some of these motif variants in the synovial fluid and blood of reactive arthritis. A CD8+ phenotype characterized the disease-linked clones, which were relatively rare in peripheral blood.

In TCRdb, the 5' RACE reads were re-called with MiXCR into one record per CDR3 protein. There are some 130,000 distinct CDR3 sequences in the sample; 11% occur only once, and about 4% lies in the top ten. Points on this clonotype: The antigen is undetermined.

This CDR3 is built from 12 residues. Germline CDR1 DFQATT, CDR2 SNEGSKA (reference sequence). J gave up 8 bases and V 6 bases, and 5 bases lay outside the gene matches. Sample: blood, either unsorted or a sorted T cell fraction (not recorded which). The TCR originated in a female donor with ankylosing spondylitis or in good health (not recorded which). The chain employs TRBV20-1 and TRBJ1-4; TRBD1 matches 8 bases. The CDR3, as DNA: TGCAGTGCAGATACAGGGGGAGAAAAACTGTTTTTT. It specifies CSADTGGEKLFF.